One and the same sample provided the 27 T cell receptor beta chains below, sequenced in a study of CD8 T cells in ankylosing spondylitis. Study-level findings and limits: Characteristic of ankylosing spondylitis blood, it appeared, was a TCR beta motif comprising roughly 8 highly homologous variants.

MiXCR was run by TCRdb on the 5' RACE reads, yielding one entry per CDR3 protein. The sample lists 700,000 to 850,000 distinct CDR3 sequences; roughly 12% were seen once. Their antigens remain unidentified. Sample: blood, either unsorted or a sorted T cell fraction (not recorded which). Receptor source: a male donor with ankylosing spondylitis.

This clonotype was found a few times. The chain joins TRBV20-1 to TRBJ2-6, with D uncertain. Trimming pared 2 bases from V and 0 bases from J, leaving 5 bases between. CDR1 and CDR2 (germline): DFQATT, SNEGSKA (reference sequence). The CDR3 has 14 residues. DNA of the CDR3: TGCAGTGCTAGAAGGTCCTCTGGGGCCAACGTCCTGACTTTC. Translating it yields CSARRSSGANVLTF.

This clonotype was seen ten or more times. The genes are TRBV4-2 and TRBJ1-2, with TRBD1 matching 8 bases. The V gene end was trimmed by 2 bases and the J gene end by 0 bases; junction bases not matched to a gene: 11. Germline-derived CDR1 and CDR2 are LGHNA and YNFKEQ. This CDR3 has 18 amino acids. CDR3 in amino acids: CASSQLMGQASPNYGYTF. CDR3 DNA sequence: TGTGCCAGCAGCCAACTAATGGGACAGGCCTCCCCTAACTATGGCTACACCTTC.

The chain couples TRBV10-3 to TRBJ1-5; D might be TRBD1 (6 bases). Germline CDR1 and CDR2: ENHRY and SYGVKD. The CDR3 runs 13 residues. Deletions cut 6 bases from V and 3 bases from J, with 9 bases between. For the CDR3, the DNA is TGTGCCATCAGCGGACAGTACAATCAGCCCCAGCATTTT. This encodes CAISGQYNQPQHF.

This chain uses TRBV16 with TRBJ2-6; 8 nucleotides align to TRBD1. V lost 0 bases to trimming and J lost 19 bases; unmatched junction nucleotides: 5. The CDR3 has 12 residues. Germline V CDR1 and CDR2: KGHSY, FQNENV. CDR3 in amino acids: CASSQSAGTGTF. CDR3 DNA sequence: TGTGCCAGCAGCCAATCGGCCGGGACAGGAACTTTC.

This clonotype has a count of ten or more. V gene TRBV5-1 combines with J gene TRBJ1-1, with D possibly being TRBD1 (6 bases). CDR3 length: 15 residues. Looked up from germline, CDR1 is SGHRS and CDR2 is YFSETQ. V dropped 0 bases and J dropped 5 bases, with 14 bases sitting between them. CDR3 in amino acids: CASSLAGGGGTEAFF. CDR3 DNA sequence: TGCGCCAGCAGCTTGGCCGGAGGGGGTGGAACTGAAGCTTTCTTT. The full variable domain, its missing parts supplied by reference TRBV5-1 and TRBJ1-1, is KAGVTQTPRYLIKTRGQQVTLSCSPISGHRSVSWYQQTPGQGLQFLFEYFSETQRNKGNFPGRFSGRQFSNSRSEMNVSTLELGDSALYLCASSLAGGGGTEAFFGQGTRLTVV.

The genes are TRBV2 and TRBJ2-1, with D perhaps TRBD1 (5 bases). Germline V CDR1 and CDR2: SNHLY, FYNNEI. The CDR3 sequence is 13 residues long. Deletions cut 7 bases from V and 4 bases from J, with 11 bases between. CDR3 in amino acids: CASNRRQYNEQFF. The CDR3 DNA reads TGTGCCAGCAATCGACGACAGTACAATGAGCAGTTCTTC.

This clonotype occurred a few times. The rearrangement links TRBV5-6 to TRBJ2-1, with no clear D. Germline CDR1 is SGHDT and CDR2 is YYEEEE. This CDR3 region has 15 residues. V lost 1 base, J lost 0 bases, and 8 bases lay in between. CDR3 loop: CASSLLPSSYNEQFF. The CDR3 DNA reads TGTGCCAGCAGCTTGCTCCCGAGCTCCTACAATGAGCAGTTCTTC. Full variable domain (remainder filled in from reference TRBV5-6 and TRBJ2-1): DAGVTQSPTHLIKTRGQQVTLRCSPKSGHDTVSWYQQALGQGPQFIFQYYEEEERQRGNFPDRFSGHQFPNYSSELNVNALLLGDSALYLCASSLLPSSYNEQFFGPGTRLTVL.

This clonotype was seen repeatedly, ten times or more. The chain recombines TRBV7-9 with TRBJ2-2; 9 bases agree with TRBD1. CDR3 length: 15 residues. V dropped 4 bases and J dropped 4; count of bases not matched to a gene: 4. The germline V gene encodes CDR1 SEHNR and CDR2 FQNEAQ (reference sequence). The CDR3: CASSSDRGPTGELFF. The CDR3, as DNA: TGTGCCAGCAGCTCGGACAGGGGACCCACCGGGGAGCTGTTTTTT. The full variable domain, rest sourced from reference TRBV7-9 and TRBJ2-2, is DTGVSQNPRHKITKRGQNVTFRCDPISEHNRLYWYRQTLGQGPEFLTYFQNEAQLEKSRLLSDRFSAERPKGSFSTLEIQRTEQGDSAMYLCASSSDRGPTGELFFGEGSRLTVL.

In its sample, this clonotype was seen a few times. The CDR3 DNA is TGCAGTGCTGAAGGACAGATACAGGATACGCAGTATTTT. Translating gives CSAEGQIQDTQYF. The genes are TRBV20-1 and TRBJ2-3; tentative D call: TRBD1 (6 bases). The CDR3 has 13 amino acids. Trimming removed 5 bases at V and 6 bases at J, with 15 bases between. CDR1 is DFQATT, CDR2 SNEGSKA, per germline (reference sequence).

The sample holds many counts of this clonotype. The genes are TRBV28 and TRBJ2-5; 8 nucleotides align to TRBD1. This CDR3 is 15 amino acids long. Looked up from germline, CDR1 is MDHEN and CDR2 is SYDVKM. Trimming removed 3 bases from V and 7 bases from J; junction bases left unmatched: 10. This CDR3 reads CASSLPDREYGTQYF. Here the CDR3 DNA reads TGTGCCAGCAGTTTGCCGGACAGGGAATACGGGACCCAGTACTTC.

This rearrangement joins TRBV7-9 to TRBJ2-1; the match to TRBD1 covers 10 bases. Germline V gene sequence: CDR1 SEHNR, CDR2 FQNEAQ (reference sequence). Germline trimming cut 3 bases from V and 7 bases from J; bases unmatched to any gene: 3. This CDR3 contains 14 residues. The CDR3, as DNA: TGTGCCAGCAGCTTGGACAGGGGGTTTAATGAGCAGTTCTTC. As protein: CASSLDRGFNEQFF. Variable domain in full (rest from reference TRBV7-9 and TRBJ2-1): DTGVSQNPRHKITKRGQNVTFRCDPISEHNRLYWYRQTLGQGPEFLTYFQNEAQLEKSRLLSDRFSAERPKGSFSTLEIQRTEQGDSAMYLCASSLDRGFNEQFFGPGTRLTVL.

This sequence joins TRBV7-2 and TRBJ2-6; D gene ambiguous. Germline assignment: CDR1 SGHTA and CDR2 FQGNSA. V dropped 2 bases and J dropped 4 bases, with 9 bases sitting between them. This CDR3 contains 15 residues. CDR3 region: CASSLWQDGANVLTF. The CDR3 coding sequence is TGTGCCAGCAGCTTATGGCAGGACGGGGCCAACGTCCTGACTTTC.

The chain links TRBV5-1 to TRBJ2-3; the D gene could be TRBD1 or TRBD2 (5 bases each). The length of the CDR3 is 15 residues. The V gene lost 4 bases and the J gene lost 0 bases, with 12 bases spanning the gap. Germline values: CDR1 SGHRS, CDR2 YFSETQ. This CDR3 is CASSGDGKSTDTQYF. The CDR3 nucleotides are TGCGCCAGCAGCGGGGACGGCAAAAGCACAGATACGCAGTATTTT. Looking up the rest from reference TRBV5-1 and TRBJ2-3 gives the full variable domain: KAGVTQTPRYLIKTRGQQVTLSCSPISGHRSVSWYQQTPGQGLQFLFEYFSETQRNKGNFPGRFSGRQFSNSRSEMNVSTLELGDSALYLCASSGDGKSTDTQYFGPGTRLTVL.

This clonotype was seen a handful of times. This rearrangement joins TRBV5-1 to TRBJ1-3, with TRBD1 matching over 10 bases. Trimming cost V 4 bases and J 4 bases; bases outside gene matches: 5. The CDR3 has 15 residues. The germline V gene has CDR1 SGHRS and CDR2 YFSETQ. This chain's CDR3 is CASSRQGAEGNTIYF. Here the CDR3 DNA reads TGCGCCAGCAGCCGACAGGGGGCAGAAGGAAACACCATATATTTT.

The chain recombines TRBV18 with TRBJ2-4, with 7 bases identical to TRBD1. Germline V gene sequence: CDR1 KGHSH, CDR2 LQKENI. The junction had 3 bases not matched to a gene; V was cut back by 4 bases and J by 0 bases. CDR3 length equals 15 residues. Here the CDR3 reads CASSLGQIAKNIQYF. The CDR3 DNA reads as TGTGCCAGCTCACTGGGACAGATAGCCAAAAACATTCAGTACTTC.

This clonotype came up a few times. This rearrangement joins TRBV29-1 to TRBJ2-7, with 12 positions matching TRBD2. This CDR3 comprises 13 residues. J lost 4 bases, V lost 7 bases, and 5 bases had no gene match. The germline CDR1 and CDR2 sequences are SQVTM and ANQGSEA. CDR3 nucleotide sequence: TGCAGCGCCTTGACTAGCGGGGGATACGAGCAGTACTTC. It codes for CSALTSGGYEQYF.

This clonotype was detected a few times. The V gene is TRBV5-1, the J gene TRBJ2-7; TRBD1 might be the D (6 bases). Germline V gives CDR1 SGHRS, CDR2 YFSETQ. The CDR3 length is 15 residues. V lost 4 bases, J lost 2 bases, and 16 bases lay in between. CDR3 coding DNA: TGCGCCAGCAGCCTGGTTTGGGACACTACCTACGAGCAGTACTTC. This gives the protein CASSLVWDTTYEQYF.

The sample holds a few counts of this clonotype. The chain couples TRBV2 to TRBJ1-6; D is ambiguous. Trimming shortened V by 6 bases and J by 0 bases, and 12 bases separated the two germline ends. The CDR3 is 16 residues long. CDR1 is SNHLY, CDR2 FYNNEI, per germline. The CDR3 DNA reads TGTGCCAGCAGATCGGACCGGAGCTCCTATAATTCACCCCTCCACTTT. It encodes CASRSDRSSYNSPLHF.

The count of this clonotype is one. The gene calls are TRBV5-1 and TRBJ2-5, with TRBD1 as a possible D gene (6 bases). V gave up 2 bases and J gave up 1 base, with 12 bases separating them. This CDR3 spans 15 amino acids. The germline gives CDR1 SGHRS, CDR2 YFSETQ. CDR3 bases: TGCGCCAGCAGCTTCAGACAGGCTATCCAAGAGACCCAGTACTTC. This encodes CASSFRQAIQETQYF.

This clonotype was seen many times. The chain combines TRBV6-8 with TRBJ2-5, with D possibly being TRBD1 (5 bases). This CDR3 has 15 amino acids. CDR1 and CDR2 (germline): MNHGY, SAAAGT. Trimming shortened V by 7 bases and J by 0 bases, and 15 bases separated the two germline ends. CDR3 coding DNA: TGTGCCAGCACTACCGAGGAGACAGACCAAGAGACCCAGTACTTC. Its translation: CASTTEETDQETQYF.

V gene TRBV10-3 combines with J gene TRBJ2-5; D assignment may be TRBD1 or TRBD2 (5 bases each). CDR1 is ENHRY and CDR2 is SYGVKD in the germline V gene. The length of the CDR3 is 14 residues. V lost 7 bases to trimming and J lost 1 base, with 13 bases between them. CDR3 DNA sequence: TGTGCCATCAAGGGGACCCCCCTCCAAGAGACCCAGTACTTC. It is translated as CAIKGTPLQETQYF.

This clonotype has a handful of counts. V usage is TRBV28 and J usage is TRBJ2-4; 7 nucleotides match TRBD2. In germline, CDR1 is MDHEN, CDR2 SYDVKM. The CDR3 has 14 amino acids. Unmatched junction bases numbered 7, after V lost 4 bases and J lost 7 bases. The CDR3 DNA follows: TGTGCCAGCAGTTCGCAGGGAGGGTGGAACATTCAGTACTTC. Its translation is CASSSQGGWNIQYF.

The chain has TRBV6-2 or TRBV6-3 and TRBJ1-5; D might be TRBD1 (6 bases). Germline CDR1 reads MNHEY; CDR2 reads SVGEGT. The CDR3 contains 12 residues. V dropped 2 bases and J dropped 10 bases, with 9 bases sitting between them. Here the CDR3 reads CASSYKGGPQHF. Here the CDR3 DNA reads TGTGCCAGCAGTTACAAGGGGGGCCCCCAGCATTTT.

The V call is TRBV10-3, the J call TRBJ2-7; D is unclear. Germline assignment: CDR1 ENHRY and CDR2 SYGVKD. Trimming pared 3 bases from V and 0 bases from J, leaving 9 bases between. The CDR3 has 14 amino acids. CDR3 protein: CAISDDRRSYEQYF. CDR3 sequence (DNA): TGTGCCATCAGTGATGACCGCCGCTCCTACGAGCAGTACTTC.

As for this clonotype: Relative to the germline gene, one junction end is altered; a read error may explain this. The genes are TRBV7-7 and TRBJ1-6; D is perhaps TRBD1 (5 bases). Germline V gene sequence: CDR1 SSHAT, CDR2 FNYEAQ (reference sequence). CDR3 length equals 12 residues. The CDR3 here is CASILRGSPLHF. In DNA form, the CDR3 reads TGTGCTAGCATCCTTAGGGGTTCACCCCTCCACTTT.

Ten or more counts support this clonotype. The rearrangement joins TRBV20-1 to TRBJ2-2, with a tentative D call TRBD2 (5 bases). The V and J ends lost 0 bases and 7 bases respectively, with 9 bases between them. CDR3 length: 13 residues. CDR1 is DFQATT and CDR2 is SNEGSKA in the germline V gene (reference sequence). The CDR3 DNA reads TGCAGTGCTAGAGAGAGGGCTGGCGGGGAGCTGTTTTTT. It is translated as CSARERAGGELFF.

This clonotype was recorded many times. The chain combines TRBV20-1 with TRBJ1-4, with unresolved D. V shed 7 bases and J shed 3 bases, with 12 bases lying between them. Germline loops: CDR1 DFQATT, CDR2 SNEGSKA (reference sequence). The CDR3 runs 13 residues. The DNA for the CDR3 is TGCAGTGTCCCGTCGGGTCCTAATGAAAAACTGTTTTTT. Its protein is CSVPSGPNEKLFF.